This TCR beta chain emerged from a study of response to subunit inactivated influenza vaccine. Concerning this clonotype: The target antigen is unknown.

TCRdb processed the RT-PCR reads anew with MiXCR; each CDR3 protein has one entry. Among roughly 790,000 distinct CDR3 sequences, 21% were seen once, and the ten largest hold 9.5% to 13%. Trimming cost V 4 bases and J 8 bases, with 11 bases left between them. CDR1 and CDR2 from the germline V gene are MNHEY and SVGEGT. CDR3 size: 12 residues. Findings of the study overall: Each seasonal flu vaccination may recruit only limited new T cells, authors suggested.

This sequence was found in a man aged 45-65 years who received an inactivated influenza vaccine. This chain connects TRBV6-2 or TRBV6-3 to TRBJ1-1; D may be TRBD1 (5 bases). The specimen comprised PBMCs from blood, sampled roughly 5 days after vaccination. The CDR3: CASSLWGVEAFF. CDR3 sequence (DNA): TGTGCCAGCAGTTTGTGGGGGGTGGAAGCTTTCTTT.